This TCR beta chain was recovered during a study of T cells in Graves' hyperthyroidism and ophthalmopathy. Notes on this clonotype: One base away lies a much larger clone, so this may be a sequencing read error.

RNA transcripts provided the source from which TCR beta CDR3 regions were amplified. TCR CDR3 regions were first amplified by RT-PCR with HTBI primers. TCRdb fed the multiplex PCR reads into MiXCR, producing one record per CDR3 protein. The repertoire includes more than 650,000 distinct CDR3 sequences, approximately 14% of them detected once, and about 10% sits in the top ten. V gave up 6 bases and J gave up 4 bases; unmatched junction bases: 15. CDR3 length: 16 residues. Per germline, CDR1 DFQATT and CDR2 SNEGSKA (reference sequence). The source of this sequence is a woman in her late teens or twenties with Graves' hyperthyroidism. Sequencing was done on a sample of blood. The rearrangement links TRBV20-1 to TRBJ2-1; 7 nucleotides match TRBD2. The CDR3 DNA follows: TGCAGTGCCAGCCCCCATGCGGGAGAGGTGTACAATGAGCAGTTCTTC. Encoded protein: CSASPHAGEVYNEQFF.